This T cell receptor (beta chain) was recovered during a study of identical twins. V shed 8 bases and J shed 5 bases, with 15 bases lying between them. The CDR3 runs to 13 residues. Germline V lookup: CDR1 SGHVS, CDR2 FNYEAQ. A word on this clonotype: Antigen unknown.

Study-level findings and limits: Cross-sectional statistics underpinned the conclusions; the same donors were not followed. Researchers caution that invariant MAIT and iNKT cells could partly confound zero-insertion analyses.

Using its own MiXCR run on the 5' RACE reads, TCRdb lists one record per CDR3 protein. The sample lists approximately 230,000 distinct CDR3 sequences; 5% to 7% were seen once. These data were likewise used in another study, on T cells expressing NK-cell markers. That work states: In a group of 5 or 6 donors, dominant NKG2C+ clonotypes represented about 1.0-7.5% of CD8+ T cells.

This sequence was found in a woman younger than 30 in good health. The sequenced material came from CD8+ T cells sorted from blood. V is TRBV7-6 and J is TRBJ2-5; either TRBD1 or TRBD2 may fit D (5 bases each). CDR3 coding DNA: TGTGCCAGCGTGGGGGACCCCCAGGAGACCCAGTACTTC. Its protein product is CASVGDPQETQYF.